Below are 2 T cell receptor beta chains sequenced from a single sample in a study of blood T cell repertoires in COVID-19. The table came from immunoSEQ multiplex PCR; TCRdb's copy has only in-frame clones and leaves some out. The data contain tens of thousands of clones, 83% of them seen just once; the ten biggest clones take up roughly an eighth. Source material: peripheral blood. These receptors all stem from a human donor in a cohort sampled during active COVID-19.

The genes are TRBV6-6 and TRBJ1-3; 7 bases are a match to TRBD1. J was trimmed by 0 bases and V by 5 bases; bases with no gene match: 7. CDR3 length equals 16 residues. In germline, CDR1 is MNHNY, CDR2 SVGAGI (reference sequence). The CDR3 bases are TGTGCCAGCAGTCACGACAGGGCCCGCTCTGGAAACACCATATATTTT. Translated: CASSHDRARSGNTIYF.

This chain connects TRBV18 to TRBJ1-1; 7 bases agree with TRBD1. V shed 4 bases and J 2 bases; nucleotides not matched to a gene: 10. CDR3 length: 16 residues. Germline V gene sequence: CDR1 KGHSH, CDR2 LQKENI. The CDR3 sequence is CASSLTGVSINTEAFF. The CDR3 DNA sequence: TGTGCCAGCTCACTCACAGGGGTCTCCATAAACACTGAAGCTTTCTTT.